The source of this TCR beta chain is a study of CD8 T cells in ankylosing spondylitis (dated by TCRdb to about 2017). Regarding the study in general: T cell receptor beta repertoires were profiled in healthy donors and ankylosing spondylitis patients so that disease-linked TCR variants could be found. The full study cohort was made up of approximately 27 ankylosing spondylitis patients and more than 90 healthy donors. Peripheral blood was sampled, and synovial fluid was also collected from ankylosing spondylitis patients.

Sequencing took place on an Illumina HiSeq 2500. Quantitative 5'-RACE with molecular barcodes was used to prepare TCR beta libraries. The authors processed their data as follows. Disease-linked TCR variants were identified with a new computational method built on a probabilistic model of VDJ rearrangement. TCRdb reran the public reads through fastp at Q25 and MiXCR, keeping productive beta chains. CDR3 protein duplicates are merged, each entry listing the most common genes and DNA. None of the V and J calls come from the authors' own analysis; TCRdb made them. Present in this sample are hundreds of thousands of distinct CDR3 sequences, roughly an eighth of which were seen just once. 6.8% of the sample is held by the ten biggest clonotypes. In this sample, this clonotype turned up a few times. Its antigen remains undetermined. Base qualities are not recorded, but no much larger clone differs from it by a single base.

Broader findings and caveats from the paper: The disease-linked clones were reported as significantly enriched in matched synovial fluid samples from ankylosing spondylitis patients. Blood from ankylosing spondylitis patients appeared to be characterized by a TCR beta motif made up of several highly homologous amino acid variants. The disease-linked clones showed a CD8+ phenotype and occurred at relatively low frequencies in peripheral blood. Some motif variants had previously been reported in the synovial fluid and blood of reactive arthritis patients, which suggests shared mechanisms of disease initiation.

Spanning cysteine to phenylalanine, the CDR3 consists of 13 amino acids. Left in the record is the CDR3 DNA by itself, 39 bases read in frame from the first base. V loses 7 bases, J loses 7 bases, and the germline ends lie 16 bases apart. Specimen: blood, either unsorted or a sorted T cell fraction (not recorded which). The clonotype was recovered from a male donor with ankylosing spondylitis. This receptor chain uses TRBV12-3 or TRBV12-4 and TRBJ1-1, with TRBD1 tentatively as D gene (5 bases match). CDR3 reads: CASTRTNAGEAFF. In nucleotides, the sequence is TGTGCCAGCACCCGGACAAACGCAGGTGAAGCTTTCTTT.